What follows are 15 T cell receptor beta chains derived from one specimen sequenced in a study of regulatory T cells in long-lasting Graves disease. Specified time point: newly diagnosed GD, antithyroid drugs for less than 3 months. RNA extracted from PBMCs served as the sequencing template. Both iRepertoire HTBI primers and Arm-PCR of CDR3 regions were used to build the TCR beta libraries. TCRdb used MiXCR to reprocess the multiplex PCR reads, holding one entry per CDR3 protein. The sample contains fewer than 450,000 distinct CDR3 sequences, approximately 15% of which appear only once. This sample was shared with a second study, whose subject was T cells in Graves' hyperthyroidism and ophthalmopathy.

Sequenced here: peripheral blood mononuclear cells (PBMCs), sampled at new diagnosis, from a patient treated with antithyroid drugs. The receptor set was obtained from a woman aged 40 to 50 with Graves disease.

This chain connects TRBV24-1 to TRBJ2-1; 12 bases are a match to TRBD2. The germline V gene has CDR1 KGHDR and CDR2 SFDVKD. The CDR3 loop spans 20 amino acids. With V trimmed by 3 bases and J by 3 bases, 14 bases remained unmatched. Here the CDR3 DNA reads TGTGCCACCAGTGATCCAAGGACTAGCGGGGCCCGAAACAACTACAATGAGCAGTTCTTC. It encodes CATSDPRTSGARNNYNEQFF.

This clonotype was counted at least ten times. V usage is TRBV5-1 and J usage is TRBJ1-1, with D uncertain. The germline V and J ends were trimmed by 1 base and 2 bases, with 9 bases remaining between them. CDR1 and CDR2 from the germline V gene are SGHRS and YFSETQ. This CDR3 is built from 14 residues. The chain's CDR3 is CASSLLSGNTEAFF. As DNA, the CDR3 is TGCGCCAGCAGCTTGCTGTCAGGCAACACTGAAGCTTTCTTT.

The sample holds many counts of this clonotype. The chain combines TRBV13 with TRBJ2-7; 15 bases are shared with TRBD2. V dropped 5 bases and J dropped 4; count of bases not matched to a gene: 9. The CDR3 loop spans 17 amino acids. CDR1 and CDR2 from the germline V gene are PRHDT and FYEKMQ (reference sequence). The CDR3 here is CASSQQTGTSGRYEQYF. CDR3 coding DNA: TGTGCCAGCAGCCAGCAAACCGGGACTAGCGGGAGGTACGAGCAGTACTTC. The full variable domain, in which reference TRBV13 and TRBJ2-7 provide the parts outside the CDR3, is AAGVIQSPRHLIKEKRETATLKCYPIPRHDTVYWYQQGPGQDPQFLISFYEKMQSDKGSIPDRFSAQQFSDYHSELNMSSLELGDSALYFCASSQQTGTSGRYEQYFGPGTRLTVT.

This clonotype came up once. The chain is built from TRBV6-2 or TRBV6-3 and TRBJ2-3; D possibly corresponds to TRBD2 (5 bases). Germline V CDR1 and CDR2: MNHEY, SVGEGT. The CDR3 length is 15 residues. The V end lost 6 bases, the J end lost 0 bases, and 13 bases lay between the germline ends. The chain's CDR3 is CASRPSRSSTDTQYF. The CDR3 DNA follows: TGTGCCAGCAGGCCTAGCAGGTCTAGCACAGATACGCAGTATTTT.

In its sample, this clonotype was seen many times. The chain uses TRBV30 and TRBJ1-1, with D unresolved. Trimming took 2 bases from V and 4 from J, leaving 11 bases between them. The germline gives CDR1 GTSNPN, CDR2 SVGIG (reference sequence). The CDR3 has 13 residues. CDR3 region: CAWSPGWGTEAFF. CDR3 bases: TGTGCCTGGAGTCCCGGCTGGGGCACTGAAGCTTTCTTT.

In this sample, this clonotype turned up a few times. This rearrangement joins TRBV2 to TRBJ2-1, with 7 bases fitting TRBD2. V dropped 6 bases and J dropped 6; count of bases not matched to a gene: 11. The CDR3 contains 15 residues. The germline CDR1 and CDR2 sequences are SNHLY and FYNNEI. CDR3 coding DNA: TGTGCCAGCAGCCCCTGGCGGGAGTGGTCCAATGAGCAGTTCTTC. Translating gives CASSPWREWSNEQFF.

In its sample, this clonotype was seen a few times. This sequence joins TRBV6-1 and TRBJ1-5; D may be TRBD1 (5 bases). The V gene lost 11 bases and the J gene lost 1 base, with 12 bases spanning the gap. The germline gives CDR1 MNHNS, CDR2 SASEGT. The CDR3 runs 13 residues. The CDR3 coding sequence is TGTGCCGCCCAGAGGGGCAGCAATCAGCCCCAGCATTTT. Translating gives CAAQRGSNQPQHF.

This clonotype has a count of ten or more. The rearrangement joins TRBV5-6 to TRBJ1-1, with unresolved D. In germline, CDR1 is SGHDT, CDR2 YYEEEE. The CDR3 is 16 residues long. The ends were cut back, 4 bases at V and 2 bases at J, with 18 bases in the middle. The CDR3, as DNA: TGTGCCAGCAGCCCAGGTCCAGAAAGTAGAAACACTGAAGCTTTCTTT. It yields the protein CASSPGPESRNTEAFF.

At least ten counts were recorded for this clonotype. The chain joins TRBV28 to TRBJ2-3, with 7 bases lining up with TRBD2. Germline assignment: CDR1 MDHEN and CDR2 SYDVKM. The CDR3 length is 16 residues. V was clipped by 6 bases and J by 0 bases; unmatched bases: 9. CDR3 region: CASSSPGGSSTDTQYF. DNA for the CDR3: TGTGCCAGCAGCTCCCCCGGGGGGTCTAGCACAGATACGCAGTATTTT.

In its sample, this clonotype was seen many times. The chain couples TRBV11-2 to TRBJ2-1, with D hard to call. Between the trimmed V and J ends, which lost 1 base and 5 bases, there was a span of 12 bases. The CDR3 is 15 residues long. Per germline, CDR1 SGHAT and CDR2 FQNNGV. Here the CDR3 DNA reads TGTGCCAGCAGCTTAGTGGGTTCTGCACACAATGAGCAGTTCTTC. Its translation is CASSLVGSAHNEQFF.

This clonotype was recorded at least ten times. This sequence joins TRBV28 and TRBJ2-7; D may correspond to TRBD1 or TRBD2 (7 bases each). The V end lost 3 bases, the J end lost 6 bases, and 18 bases lay between the germline ends. This CDR3 has 15 residues. The germline V gene encodes CDR1 MDHEN and CDR2 SYDVKM. The CDR3: CASSFSQGGPVEQYF. The CDR3 coding sequence is TGTGCCAGCAGTTTTAGTCAGGGGGGGCCGGTCGAGCAGTACTTC.

The chain combines TRBV7-9 with TRBJ1-2; D is ambiguous. CDR3 length equals 14 residues. The germline CDR1 and CDR2 sequences are SEHNR and FQNEAQ (reference sequence). V lost 4 bases and J lost 4, with 13 bases in between. CDR3 sequence reads: CASSSPATLYGYTF. The CDR3 coding sequence is TGTGCCAGCAGCTCACCCGCTACTCTCTATGGCTACACCTTC.

On this clonotype: One end of the junction fails to match germline, which may point to a read error. V and J are TRBV6-1 and TRBJ2-3, with D possibly matching TRBD1 (6 bases). CDR3 length equals 15 residues. Germline assignment: CDR1 MNHNS and CDR2 SASEGT. The DNA of the CDR3 is TGTGCCAGCAGGGACAGAATTTCTAGCACAAATACGCAGTATTTT. It encodes CASRDRISSTNTQYF.

This clonotype has ten or more counts. The chain links TRBV3-1 to TRBJ1-1; TRBD1 matches at 8 bases. The CDR3 is 14 residues long. From germline, CDR1 is LGHDT and CDR2 YNNKEL (reference sequence). The J segment lost 10 bases and the V segment lost 2 bases, leaving 9 bases of the junction unmatched. Here the CDR3 DNA reads TGTGCCAGCAGCCAATTGACAGGGGAAGGAGGAGCTTTCTTT. Translated, it gives CASSQLTGEGGAFF.

There are many counts of this clonotype. The chain employs TRBV2 and TRBJ2-7, with D tentatively TRBD1 or TRBD2 (5 bases each). Trimming left V 6 bases short and J 0 bases short, with 6 bases between. The length of the CDR3 is 12 residues. Per germline, CDR1 SNHLY and CDR2 FYNNEI. CDR3 nucleotides: TGTGCCAGCAGGGGGACCTCCTACGAGCAGTACTTC. Residues: CASRGTSYEQYF. The whole variable domain, filled in from reference TRBV2 and TRBJ2-7, reads EPEVTQTPSHQVTQMGQEVILRCVPISNHLYFYWYRQILGQKVEFLVSFYNNEISEKSEIFDDQFSVERPDGSNFTLKIRSTKLEDSAMYFCASRGTSYEQYFGPGTRLTVT.